This section outlines one T cell receptor beta chain sequence together with its context. Germline V CDR1 and CDR2: SGHTA, FQGNSA. This CDR3 comprises 16 residues. The V gene lost 3 bases and the J gene lost 0 bases, with 12 bases spanning the gap. This specimen belongs to a study of blood T cell repertoires in COVID-19. Overall study context: The origin of the acute and convalescent COVID-19 samples was the United States, Italy and Spain. In each case, the material was cDNA or gDNA derived from T cells, B-cell-depleted T cells, or PBMCs.

In assigning cohorts, the study relied on participant-reported clinical history. In the original analysis: Using reference gene primer amplification, nucleated cell counts were estimated. Clones were read by immunoSEQ multiplex PCR, and TCRdb kept only the in-frame ones, dropping some. The DNA was the basis for D and trimming; V, J and clone size are from that table. The table has around 180,000 clones, roughly 82% seen once. The sequenced sample was PBMCs or T cells enriched from blood (not recorded which). The origin of this receptor is a woman in her 30s who had recovered from COVID-19. The rearrangement links TRBV7-2 to TRBJ1-3; D is possibly TRBD1 (5 bases). CDR3 bases: TGTGCCAGCAGCTTTGCGGGACTGCACTCTGGAAACACCATATATTTT. Its translation is CASSFAGLHSGNTIYF.